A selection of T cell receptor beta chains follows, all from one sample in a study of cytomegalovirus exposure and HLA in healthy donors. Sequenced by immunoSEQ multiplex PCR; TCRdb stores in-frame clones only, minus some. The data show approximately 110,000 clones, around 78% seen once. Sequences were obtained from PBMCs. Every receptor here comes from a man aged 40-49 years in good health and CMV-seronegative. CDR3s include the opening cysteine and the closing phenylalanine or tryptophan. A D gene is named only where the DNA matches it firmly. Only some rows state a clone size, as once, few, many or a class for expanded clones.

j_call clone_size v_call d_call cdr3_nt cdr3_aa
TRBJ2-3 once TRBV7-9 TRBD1 TGTGCCTGTGACAGGGAAAGTCCAGATACGCAGTATTTT CACDRESPDTQYF
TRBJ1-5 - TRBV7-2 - TGTGCCAGCAGCTTAGCGCTGGAGCAGCCCCAGCATTTT CASSLALEQPQHF
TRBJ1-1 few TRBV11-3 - TGTGCCAGCAGTCGCGGGGTCGGGAACACTGAAGCTTTCTTT CASSRGVGNTEAFF
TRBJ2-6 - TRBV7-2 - TGTGCCAGCAGCTTATCATCGCGGGTTACTGGGGCCAACGTCCTGACTTTC CASSLSSRVTGANVLTF
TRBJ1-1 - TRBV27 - TGTGCCAGCAGTCCTCGAGGAACTGAAGCTTTCTTT CASSPRGTEAFF
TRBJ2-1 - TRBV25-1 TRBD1 TGTGCCAGCAGCCTCAGACAGGGATTATCCAATGAGCAGTTCTTC CASSLRQGLSNEQFF
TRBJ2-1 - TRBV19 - TGTGCCAGTAGTATTCCGGTCGGTAACAATGAGCAGTTCTTC CASSIPVGNNEQFF
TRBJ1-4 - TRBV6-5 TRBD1 TGTGCCAGCAGCTACGGGACAGGGAAAATTGAAAAACTGTTTTTT CASSYGTGKIEKLFF
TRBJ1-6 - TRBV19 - TGTGCCAGTAGTACCTCTAGCTCCTATAATTCACCCCTCCACTTT CASSTSSSYNSPLHF
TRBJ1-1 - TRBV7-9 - TGTGCCAGCAGCTTATCAATCGGGACTGAAGCTTTCTTT CASSLSIGTEAFF
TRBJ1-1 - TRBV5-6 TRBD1 TGTGCCAGCAGCTGGTTCATGGGACAGGGGACTCTGAACACTGAAGCTTTCTTT CASSWFMGQGTLNTEAFF
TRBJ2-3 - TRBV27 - TGTGCCAGCAGTTTGGGCCAGGATGACACAGATACGCAGTATTTT CASSLGQDDTDTQYF
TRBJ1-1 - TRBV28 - TGTGCCAGCAGTCTACAGGGGAACACTGAAGCTTTCTTT CASSLQGNTEAFF
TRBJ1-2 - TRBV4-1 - TGCGCCAGCAGCCAAGATGGCGGTAACTCTAACTATGGCTACACCTTC CASSQDGGNSNYGYTF
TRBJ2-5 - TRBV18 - TGTGCCAGCTCACCGGACAGCCACCAAGAGACCCAGTACTTC CASSPDSHQETQYF
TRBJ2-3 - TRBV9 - TGTGCCAGCAGCCCCAGCGGCGGCGGGAGCACAGATACGCAGTATTTT CASSPSGGGSTDTQYF
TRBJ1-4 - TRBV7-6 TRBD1 TGTGCCAGCAGCCGGATCGACAGGGTTTATGCAACTAATGAAAAACTGTTTTTT CASSRIDRVYATNEKLFF
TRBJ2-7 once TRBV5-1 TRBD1 TGCGCCAGCAGTTCCGGGACAGGGTTGTACGAGCAGTACTTC CASSSGTGLYEQYF
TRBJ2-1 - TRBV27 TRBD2 TGTGCCAGCATCTGGACTAGCGGGGGGGCAGGTTTGAATGAGCAGTTCTTC CASIWTSGGAGLNEQFF
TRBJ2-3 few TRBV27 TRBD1 TGTGCCAGCGGCCTCACAGGGGGCACAGGCACAGATACGCAGTATTTT CASGLTGGTGTDTQYF
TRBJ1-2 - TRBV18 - TGTGCCAGCTCACCCGATGGGGGGGGCCACTATGGCTACACCTTC CASSPDGGGHYGYTF
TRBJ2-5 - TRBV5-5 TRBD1 TGTGCCAGCAGGGAAAGACAGGGGAGTGGGGAGACCCAGTACTTC CASRERQGSGETQYF
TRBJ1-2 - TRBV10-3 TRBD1 TGTGCCATCAGCAACCCGGGACAGGGAAGTGGCTACACCTTC CAISNPGQGSGYTF
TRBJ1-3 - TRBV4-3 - TGCGCCAGCAGCACGTCACAGGGAACTGGAAACACCATATATTTT CASSTSQGTGNTIYF
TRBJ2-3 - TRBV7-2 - TGTGCCAGCAGCCCTGGGGGGAGAACAGATACGCAGTATTTT CASSPGGRTDTQYF
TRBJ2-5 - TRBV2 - TGTGCCAGCAGTGACCCGACAGGAGTCCTCCAAGAGACCCAGTACTTC CASSDPTGVLQETQYF
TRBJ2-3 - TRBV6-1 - TGTGCCGGGAACTTTTGGGCAGGGTCCACAGATACGCAGTATTTT CAGNFWAGSTDTQYF
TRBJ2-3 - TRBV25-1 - TGTGCCAGCAGTGAGGGCCTTAGCACAGATACGCAGTATTTT CASSEGLSTDTQYF
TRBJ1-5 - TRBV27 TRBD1 TGTGCCAGCAGTTTAGGACAGGAGCAGCCCCAGCATTTT CASSLGQEQPQHF
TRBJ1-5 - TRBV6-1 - TGTGCCAGTCAGGGTTTTTGGCCCCAGCATTTT CASQGFWPQHF
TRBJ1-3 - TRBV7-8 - TGTGCCAGCAGCTTCCAAGGGGGTTCAGGAAACACCATATATTTT CASSFQGGSGNTIYF
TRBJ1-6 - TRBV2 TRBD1 TGTGCCAGCACTCAAGGGGACAGGGAATATTCACCCCTCCACTTT CASTQGDREYSPLHF
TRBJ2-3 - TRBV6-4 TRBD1 TGTGCCAGCAGTGAGAGGAGACAGGGCGCAGATACGCAGTATTTT CASSERRQGADTQYF
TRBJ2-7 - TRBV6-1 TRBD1 TGTGCCAGCAGTGAATCCGGAGACAGGGCTTCCTACGAGCAGTACTTC CASSESGDRASYEQYF
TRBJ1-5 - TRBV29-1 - TGCAGCGCCCGAATACCAGGCAGGAATCAGCCCCAGCATTTT CSARIPGRNQPQHF
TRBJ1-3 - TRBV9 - TGTGCCAGCAGCGTACAGGACTCTGGAAACACCATATATTTT CASSVQDSGNTIYF
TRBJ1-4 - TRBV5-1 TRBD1 TGCGCCAGCAGCCCTGGACAGGGGGCTGGTAATGAAAAACTGTTTTTT CASSPGQGAGNEKLFF
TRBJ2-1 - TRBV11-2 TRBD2 TGTGCCAGCAGCCCCCGATCGCTAGCGGGGGGGCTGGGGGGAGATGAGCAGTTCTTC CASSPRSLAGGLGGDEQFF
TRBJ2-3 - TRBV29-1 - TGCAGCGTTGGTACAGGCACAGATACGCAGTATTTT CSVGTGTDTQYF
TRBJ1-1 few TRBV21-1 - TGTGCCTCTCGGTTGAACACTGAAGCTTTCTTT CASRLNTEAFF
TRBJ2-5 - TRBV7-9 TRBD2 TGTTCCAGCAGCTTGGAGTCTAGCGGGGGGAGGACCCAGTACTTC CSSSLESSGGRTQYF
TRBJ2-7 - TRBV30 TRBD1 TGTGCCTGGAGTGTGGGGGACAGTTACGAGCAGTACTTC CAWSVGDSYEQYF
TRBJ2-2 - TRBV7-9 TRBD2 TGTGCCAGCAGAGCGGGGGATAAGAACACCGGGGAGCTGTTTTTT CASRAGDKNTGELFF
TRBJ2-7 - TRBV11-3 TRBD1 TGTGCCAGCAGCCCACAGGGGGTGGGGGACGAGCAGTACTTC CASSPQGVGDEQYF
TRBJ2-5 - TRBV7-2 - TGTGCCAGCAGGGGTCAGGGGTACGAGACCCAGTACTTC CASRGQGYETQYF